This is a list of T cell receptor beta chains from one sample in a study of T cell responses to AZD1222 COVID-19 vaccine. Sequenced by immunoSEQ multiplex PCR; TCRdb stores in-frame clones only, minus some. The top ten clones hold nearly 3.5% of a sample with around 130,000 clones, almost 90% of them seen once. The sequenced sample was peripheral blood, obtained on day 0 of AZD1222 vaccination. The receptors come from an adult in good health. Each CDR3 is given with its conserved first and last residue. The D gene is left open where the match is weak. Some rows mark clone size as missing; the rest say once, few, many or name a class of expanded clone.

j_call v_call clone_size d_call cdr3_aa cdr3_nt
TRBJ2-1 TRBV6-2/TRBV6-3 few TRBD1 CASSQLRTGLYNEQFF TGTGCCAGCAGTCAACTCCGGACAGGCCTTTACAATGAGCAGTTCTTC
TRBJ2-7 TRBV19 - - CATGGASYEQYF TGTGCCACGGGGGGCGCGAGTTACGAGCAGTACTTC
TRBJ1-2 TRBV6-2/TRBV6-3 few - CASSQKGRIYGYTF TGTGCCAGCAGCCAAAAGGGACGGATCTATGGCTACACCTTC
TRBJ2-5 TRBV7-2 - TRBD2 CASSFFSAGGPETQYF TGTGCCAGCAGCTTTTTCTCGGCGGGAGGGCCAGAGACCCAGTACTTC
TRBJ2-1 TRBV25-1 once - CASSRSVSYNEQFF TGTGCCAGCTCCCGGTCGGTGAGCTACAATGAGCAGTTCTTC
TRBJ1-1 TRBV29-1 - - CSVEDGANTEAFF TGCAGCGTTGAGGATGGGGCGAACACTGAAGCTTTCTTT
TRBJ2-1 TRBV9 - TRBD2 CASSPRASGNNEQFF TGTGCCAGCAGCCCTCGAGCGAGCGGGAACAATGAGCAGTTCTTC
TRBJ2-3 TRBV21-1 - - CASSGQGKDTQYF TGTGCCAGCAGCGGACAGGGGAAGGATACGCAGTATTTT
TRBJ1-2 TRBV12-3/TRBV12-4 - - CASSFMGDYGYTF TGTGCCAGCAGTTTCATGGGGGACTATGGCTACACCTTC
TRBJ1-1 TRBV19 - - CASSRAGFEAFF TGTGCCAGTAGTAGGGCAGGGTTTGAAGCTTTCTTT
TRBJ2-5 TRBV11-2 - - CASSLPPLKTQYF TGTGCCAGCAGTCTCCCACCTTTGAAGACCCAGTACTTC
TRBJ1-1 TRBV7-6 once - CASSDGTKNTEAFF TGTGCCAGCAGCGACGGAACAAAAAACACTGAAGCTTTCTTT
TRBJ1-2 TRBV19 - TRBD1 CASSILTGQGMDGYTF TGTGCCAGTAGTATCCTCACGGGACAGGGAATGGATGGCTACACCTTC
TRBJ2-7 TRBV7-9 - - CASSPDSLRQYF TGTGCCAGCAGCCCGGACAGCCTTCGGCAGTACTTC
TRBJ2-7 TRBV7-2 - - CASSRIFGGYEQYF TGTGCCAGCAGCCGGATCTTTGGGGGCTACGAGCAGTACTTC
TRBJ1-2 TRBV27 - - CASSALWGLGYTF TGTGCCAGCAGTGCCTTATGGGGTTTAGGCTACACCTTC
TRBJ1-5 TRBV6-5 - - CASETDNQPQHF TGTGCCAGCGAGACCGACAATCAGCCCCAGCATTTT